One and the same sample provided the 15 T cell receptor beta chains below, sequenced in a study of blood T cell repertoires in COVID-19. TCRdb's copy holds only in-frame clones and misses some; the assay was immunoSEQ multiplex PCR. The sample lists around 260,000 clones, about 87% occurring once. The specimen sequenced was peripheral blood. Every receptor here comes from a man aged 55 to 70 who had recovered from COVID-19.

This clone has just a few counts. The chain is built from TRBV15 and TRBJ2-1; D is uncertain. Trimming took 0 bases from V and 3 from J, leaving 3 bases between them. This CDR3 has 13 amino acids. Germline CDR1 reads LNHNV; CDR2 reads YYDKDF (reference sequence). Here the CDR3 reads CATSRDNYNEQFF. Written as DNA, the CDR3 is TGTGCCACCAGCAGAGATAACTACAATGAGCAGTTCTTC.

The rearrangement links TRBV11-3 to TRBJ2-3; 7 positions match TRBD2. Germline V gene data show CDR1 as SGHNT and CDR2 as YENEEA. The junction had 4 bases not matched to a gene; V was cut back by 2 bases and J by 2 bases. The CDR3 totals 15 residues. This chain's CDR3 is CASSLKREFTDTQYF. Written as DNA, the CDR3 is TGTGCCAGCAGCTTAAAGCGGGAATTCACAGATACGCAGTATTTT.

The CDR3 DNA sequence: TGTGCCAGCAGGGAGGCCCTGAGGGGCTACACCTTC. Protein product: CASREALRGYTF. This chain joins TRBV27 and TRBJ1-2; D not certain. V lost 6 bases and J 8 bases, leaving 13 bases between the germline ends. The CDR3 totals 12 residues. Germline V lookup: CDR1 MNHEY, CDR2 SMNVEV (reference sequence).

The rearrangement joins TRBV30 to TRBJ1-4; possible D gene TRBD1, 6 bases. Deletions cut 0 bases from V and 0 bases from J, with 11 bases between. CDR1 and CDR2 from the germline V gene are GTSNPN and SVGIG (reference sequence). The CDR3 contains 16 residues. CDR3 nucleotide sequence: TGTGCCTGGAGTGTAGGACAGTCCGCAACTAATGAAAAACTGTTTTTT. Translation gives CAWSVGQSATNEKLFF. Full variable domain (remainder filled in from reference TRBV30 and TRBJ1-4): SQTIHQWPATLVQPVGSPLSLECTVEGTSNPNLYWYRQAAGRGLQLLFYSVGIGQISSEVPQNLSASRPQDRQFILSSKKLLLSDSGFYLCAWSVGQSATNEKLFFGSGTQLSVL.

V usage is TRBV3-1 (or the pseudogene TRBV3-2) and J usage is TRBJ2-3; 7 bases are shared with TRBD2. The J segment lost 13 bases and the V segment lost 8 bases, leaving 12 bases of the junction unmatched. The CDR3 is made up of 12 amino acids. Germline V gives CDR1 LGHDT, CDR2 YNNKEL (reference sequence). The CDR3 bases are TGTGCCAGCCGACCCGTCGGGGGAGGGGAGTATTTT. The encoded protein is CASRPVGGGEYF.

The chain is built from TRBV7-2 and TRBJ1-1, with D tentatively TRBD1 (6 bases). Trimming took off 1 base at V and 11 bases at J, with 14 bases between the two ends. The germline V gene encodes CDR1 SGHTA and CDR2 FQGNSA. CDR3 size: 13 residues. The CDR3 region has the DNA TGTGCCAGCAGCTTAGACCCCCAGGGGTGGGCTTTCTTT. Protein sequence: CASSLDPQGWAFF.

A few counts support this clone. This chain's CDR3 is CASIRFWGQISGNTIYF. The CDR3 coding sequence is TGCGCCAGCATACGGTTTTGGGGGCAAATCTCTGGAAACACCATATATTTT. The chain combines TRBV10-1 with TRBJ1-3; D is perhaps TRBD1 (6 bases). Germline-derived CDR1 and CDR2 are WNHNN and SYGVQD (reference sequence). The CDR3 is 17 residues long. With 7 bases removed from V and 0 bases from J, the gap between germline ends came to 19 bases.

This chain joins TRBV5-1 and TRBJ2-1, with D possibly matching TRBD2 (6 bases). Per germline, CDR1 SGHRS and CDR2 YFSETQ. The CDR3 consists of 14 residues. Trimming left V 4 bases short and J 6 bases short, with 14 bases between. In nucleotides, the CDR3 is TGCGCCAGCAGCCCCGTAATGGGGGGCAATGAGCAGTTCTTC. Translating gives CASSPVMGGNEQFF.

The CDR3 spells CASSYTGGGTEAFF. The CDR3 nucleotides are TGTGCCAGCAGCTACACAGGGGGAGGAACTGAAGCTTTCTTT. This chain connects TRBV7-9 to TRBJ1-1, with 8 bases fitting TRBD1. V lost 4 bases to trimming and J lost 5 bases; unmatched junction nucleotides: 6. This CDR3 contains 14 residues. Germline lookup yields CDR1 SEHNR and CDR2 FQNEAQ (reference sequence).

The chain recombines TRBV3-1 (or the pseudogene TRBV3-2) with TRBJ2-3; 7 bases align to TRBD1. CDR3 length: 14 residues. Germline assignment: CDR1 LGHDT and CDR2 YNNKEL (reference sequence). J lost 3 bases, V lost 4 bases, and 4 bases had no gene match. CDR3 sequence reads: CASSLIRGTDTQYF. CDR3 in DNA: TGTGCCAGCAGCCTAATCAGGGGGACAGATACGCAGTATTTT.

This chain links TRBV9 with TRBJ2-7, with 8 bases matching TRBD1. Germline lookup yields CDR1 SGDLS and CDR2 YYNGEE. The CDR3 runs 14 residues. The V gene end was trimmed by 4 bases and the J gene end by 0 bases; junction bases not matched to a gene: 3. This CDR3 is CASSSGTGSYEQYF. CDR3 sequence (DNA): TGTGCCAGCAGCTCGGGGACAGGCTCCTACGAGCAGTACTTC. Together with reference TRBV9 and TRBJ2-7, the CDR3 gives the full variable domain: DSGVTQTPKHLITATGQRVTLRCSPRSGDLSVYWYQQSLDQGLQFLIQYYNGEERAKGNILERFSAQQFPDLHSELNLSSLELGDSALYFCASSSGTGSYEQYFGPGTRLTVT.

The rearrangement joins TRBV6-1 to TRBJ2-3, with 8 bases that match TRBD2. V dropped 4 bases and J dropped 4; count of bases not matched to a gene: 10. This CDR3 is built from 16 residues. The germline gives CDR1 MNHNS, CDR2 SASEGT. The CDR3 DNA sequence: TGTGCCAGCAGTGGGTACGGACTAGCCAGCGCAGATACGCAGTATTTT. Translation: CASSGYGLASADTQYF.

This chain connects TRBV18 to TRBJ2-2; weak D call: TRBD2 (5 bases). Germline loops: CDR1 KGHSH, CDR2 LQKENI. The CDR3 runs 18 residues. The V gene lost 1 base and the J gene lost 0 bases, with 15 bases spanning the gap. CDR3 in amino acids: CASSPLLTGRSNTGELFF. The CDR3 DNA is TGTGCCAGCTCACCACTCCTTACGGGAAGATCGAACACCGGGGAGCTGTTTTTT.

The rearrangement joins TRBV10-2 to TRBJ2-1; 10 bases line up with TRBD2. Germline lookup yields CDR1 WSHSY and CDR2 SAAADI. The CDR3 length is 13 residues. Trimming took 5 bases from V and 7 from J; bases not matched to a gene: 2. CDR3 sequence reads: CASSSGGANEQFF. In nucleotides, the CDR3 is TGCGCCAGCAGTAGCGGGGGGGCAAATGAGCAGTTCTTC.

DNA for the CDR3: TGTGCCAGCAGACCACTTACAGGGGGGTGGACCCAGTACTTC. It yields the protein CASRPLTGGWTQYF. The genes are TRBV6-1 and TRBJ2-5; 8 bases agree with TRBD1. Per the germline V gene, CDR1 is MNHNS and CDR2 is SASEGT. The CDR3 runs to 14 residues. J was trimmed by 7 bases and V by 6 bases; bases with no gene match: 10.